The entry below describes one TCR beta chain. Produced via immunoSEQ multiplex PCR; TCRdb's table is partial and in-frame only. The sample contains 95,000 to 150,000 clones, about nine tenths of which appear only once. The sample originates from a study of control samples from healthy donors and cancer patients. The CDR3 sequence is 14 residues long. V lost 1 base and J lost 4, with 11 bases in between. Germline CDR1 and CDR2: MNHEY and SMNVEV (reference sequence). The chain uses TRBV27 and TRBJ2-7; maybe TRBD1 (5 bases). The TCR sequence derives from a man in his forties in good health. The sequencing sample was made of blood. The CDR3 protein is CASSLFGREYEQYF. DNA for the CDR3: TGTGCCAGCAGTTTATTCGGCAGGGAATACGAGCAGTACTTC.